This T cell receptor (beta chain) was observed in a study of radiotherapy plus CTLA-4 blockade in lung cancer. With ipilimumab providing CTLA-4 blockade, focal radiation was administered to patients who had chemo-refractory metastatic non-small-cell lung cancer. Germline lookup yields CDR1 MGHRA and CDR2 YSYEKL. The CDR3 runs to 14 residues. V dropped 1 base and J dropped 5; count of bases not matched to a gene: 4. Clones were read by immunoSEQ multiplex PCR, and TCRdb kept only the in-frame ones, dropping some. The repertoire holds 39,000 or so clones, with 70% to 75% as singletons. J is TRBJ1-1 and V is TRBV4-1; 7 positions match TRBD1. This clonotype originated in a human donor with non-small cell lung cancer who had stable disease on radiotherapy plus ipilimumab. The sample was peripheral blood, taken from a patient treated with radiotherapy plus ipilimumab. The CDR3 DNA is TGCGCCAGCAGCCAAGTAGGGGGCGGGACTGAAGCTTTCTTT. Its protein product is CASSQVGGGTEAFF.